These T cell receptor beta chains were read from a single sample in a study of T cell repertoires in cytomegalovirus infection. MiXCR, applied by TCRdb to the reads, yields one record per CDR3 protein. The sample has some 130,000 distinct CDR3 sequences; more than 20% are singletons. These receptors' targets are unknown. The specimen was PBMCs, sequenced either directly or after in vitro stimulation (not recorded which). The receptor set was obtained from a human donor in good health (CMV status not recorded). Some clones in this sample may be carry-over from other donors' samples. Each CDR3 is given with its conserved first and last residue. The D gene is left open where the match is weak.

j_call: TRBJ2-5
v_call: TRBV7-2
d_call: TRBD2
cdr3_aa: CASIKETSGGETQYF

j_call: TRBJ1-1
v_call: TRBV20-1
d_call: .
cdr3_aa: CSAGQKLGMNTEAFF

j_call: TRBJ1-3
v_call: TRBV24-1
d_call: .
cdr3_aa: CATSDSTSGNTIYF

j_call: TRBJ1-3
v_call: TRBV4-3
d_call: .
cdr3_aa: CASSQIPSTGNTIYF

j_call: TRBJ2-5
v_call: TRBV7-2
d_call: TRBD2
cdr3_aa: CASSLGSAGSQETQYF

j_call: TRBJ2-3
v_call: TRBV6-2/TRBV6-3
d_call: TRBD2
cdr3_aa: CASRLLAGVADTQYF

j_call: TRBJ2-2
v_call: TRBV6-2/TRBV6-3
d_call: .
cdr3_aa: CASSQLNTGELFF

j_call: TRBJ2-3
v_call: TRBV7-2
d_call: .
cdr3_aa: CASSLRSGHSTDTQYF

j_call: TRBJ2-3
v_call: TRBV7-2
d_call: .
cdr3_aa: CASSPRRGVPRDTQYF

j_call: TRBJ1-5
v_call: TRBV11-2
d_call: .
cdr3_aa: CASSLEGSQPQHF

j_call: TRBJ2-4
v_call: TRBV6-8
d_call: .
cdr3_aa: CASSYSGGLSQNIQYF

j_call: TRBJ1-5
v_call: TRBV6-1
d_call: .
cdr3_aa: CASSEYQGRNQPQHF

j_call: TRBJ2-7
v_call: TRBV7-2
d_call: TRBD1
cdr3_aa: CASSLGTGGLEQYF

j_call: TRBJ2-1
v_call: TRBV7-2
d_call: TRBD2
cdr3_aa: CASSSPEREGTSSSSYNEQFF

j_call: TRBJ2-3
v_call: TRBV14
d_call: TRBD1
cdr3_aa: CASSQRDRGPTDTQYF

j_call: TRBJ1-2
v_call: TRBV7-2
d_call: .
cdr3_aa: CASSLASYGYTF

j_call: TRBJ2-1
v_call: TRBV7-2
d_call: .
cdr3_aa: CASSLGVGGDEQFF

j_call: TRBJ2-7
v_call: TRBV7-9
d_call: TRBD2
cdr3_aa: CASSSRDYDPGEQYF

j_call: TRBJ1-1
v_call: TRBV7-2
d_call: .
cdr3_aa: CASSNTPEAFF

j_call: TRBJ2-1
v_call: TRBV7-6
d_call: TRBD2
cdr3_aa: CASSLLAGVGQFF

j_call: TRBJ2-3
v_call: TRBV7-2
d_call: .
cdr3_aa: CATGRDGADTQYF

j_call: .
v_call: TRBV19
d_call: TRBD1
cdr3_aa: CASSTGTASNQPQYF

j_call: TRBJ2-1
v_call: TRBV28
d_call: .
cdr3_aa: CASSSVPSSYNEQFF

j_call: TRBJ1-5
v_call: TRBV18
d_call: .
cdr3_aa: CASSPDRSQPQHF

j_call: TRBJ1-1
v_call: TRBV28
d_call: .
cdr3_aa: CASSSMRNTEAFF

j_call: TRBJ2-2
v_call: TRBV11-2
d_call: TRBD2
cdr3_aa: CASSPRLAENTGELFF

j_call: TRBJ2-2
v_call: TRBV29-1
d_call: .
cdr3_aa: CSGGSGLNTGELFF

j_call: TRBJ2-3
v_call: TRBV7-3
d_call: TRBD1
cdr3_aa: CASSRDRGQGTQYF

j_call: TRBJ2-1
v_call: TRBV12-3/TRBV12-4
d_call: .
cdr3_aa: CASGALHYNEQFF

j_call: TRBJ2-1
v_call: TRBV7-2
d_call: .
cdr3_aa: CASSLAPGGGNEQFF

j_call: TRBJ2-7
v_call: TRBV19
d_call: TRBD2
cdr3_aa: CASRKASGYYEQYF

j_call: TRBJ1-1
v_call: TRBV27
d_call: .
cdr3_aa: CASSGQLGEAFF